The T cell receptor beta chain described here comes from a study of T cell responses to AZD1222 COVID-19 vaccine. General study results and limits: None of the repertoires were sampled until the peak T cell response had passed. Among AZD1222 vaccinees, only six were seropositive at baseline. In a largely white British group with more females than males, clonal diversity was possibly underestimated. The breadth and depth of Spike-specific TCRs increased once two AZD1222 doses had been given.

In regard to this clone: Its specificity is not known.

Sequencing used immunoSEQ multiplex PCR; TCRdb keeps in-frame clones, though not all of them. Seen here are 200,000 to 250,000 clones, around 94% observed once, and the top ten hold around 1.7%. J gave up 0 bases and V 4 bases, and 12 bases lay outside the gene matches. The CDR3 consists of 18 residues. CDR1 is MNHNS, CDR2 SASEGT, per germline. This chain uses TRBV6-1 with TRBJ1-2, with 9 bases lining up with TRBD1. Sequenced here: peripheral blood, sampled 28 days after the second dose of the MenACWY control vaccine. The TCR sequence derives from an adult who received the MenACWY meningococcal vaccine as a control. As DNA, the CDR3 is TGTGCCAGCAGTGCCGGACAGGGGCCTCTTACAGCTAACTATGGCTACACCTTC. Translated: CASSAGQGPLTANYGYTF.